The rows below give T cell receptor beta chains drawn from one sample of a study of blood T cell repertoires in COVID-19. Sequenced by immunoSEQ multiplex PCR; TCRdb stores in-frame clones only, minus some. The data show around 200,000 clones, with 80% to 90% seen just once and roughly 8.8% held by the top ten. Sequences were obtained from peripheral blood. Receptor source: a man aged 35 to 55 with active or convalescent COVID-19. Both conserved end residues are part of each CDR3. D genes are given only for firm matches. Clone sizes are given selectively: once, few, many, or a class where the clone is expanded.

j_gene,len,abundance,v_gene,d_gene,CDR3aa,CDR3nt
TRBJ1-2,16,NA,TRBV4-2,TRBD1,CASSQAVRQGISGYTF,TGTGCCAGCAGCCAAGCGGTTAGACAGGGGATAAGTGGCTACACCTTC
TRBJ1-1,15,NA,TRBV9,TRBD1,CASSSGQGGNTEAFF,TGTGCCAGCAGCTCTGGACAGGGTGGAAACACTGAAGCTTTCTTT
TRBJ2-7,15,NA,TRBV9,NA,CASSPNTGSSYEQYF,TGTGCCAGCAGCCCTAACACCGGGTCCTCCTACGAGCAGTACTTC
TRBJ1-2,15,NA,TRBV11-2,TRBD1,CASGNRDRGSYGYTF,TGTGCCAGCGGAAACCGGGACAGGGGAAGCTATGGCTACACCTTC
TRBJ2-1,15,NA,TRBV7-3,NA,CASSWGLGYNNEQFF,TGTGCCAGCAGCTGGGGGCTAGGATATAACAATGAGCAGTTCTTC
TRBJ2-3,16,NA,TRBV5-1,NA,CASSLKRATSTDTQYF,TGCGCCAGCAGCTTAAAAAGAGCCACTAGCACAGATACGCAGTATTTT
TRBJ1-2,14,NA,TRBV7-9,NA,CASSYLQGLDGYTF,TGTGCCAGCAGCTACCTACAGGGTTTGGATGGCTACACCTTC
TRBJ1-2,15,NA,TRBV6-4,TRBD1,CASSDTPGTGNGYTF,TGTGCCAGCAGTGACACGCCCGGGACAGGGAACGGCTACACCTTC
TRBJ1-5,13,few,TRBV15,NA,CATEGGDNQPQHF,TGTGCCACCGAGGGTGGGGACAATCAGCCCCAGCATTTT
TRBJ2-7,15,NA,TRBV27,NA,CASSRTATETYEQYF,TGTGCCAGCAGTCGTACTGCAACCGAGACCTACGAGCAGTACTTC
TRBJ1-5,14,NA,TRBV10-2,NA,CASSESPLDQPQHF,TGCGCCAGCAGTGAGAGCCCCCTTGATCAGCCCCAGCATTTT
TRBJ1-3,17,NA,TRBV15,TRBD1,CATSRGITGGSGNTIYF,TGTGCCACCAGCAGAGGAATCACAGGGGGCTCTGGAAACACCATATATTTT
TRBJ2-1,21,NA,TRBV27,TRBD2,CASSWPFWLKLAGLSYNEQFF,TGTGCCAGCAGTTGGCCCTTCTGGCTCAAGCTAGCGGGTCTGTCCTACAATGAGCAGTTCTTC
TRBJ1-4,13,NA,TRBV12-5,NA,CASGLLPGEKLFF,TGTGCTAGTGGTTTGTTGCCGGGAGAAAAACTGTTTTTT
TRBJ1-2,15,medium-sized,TRBV2,NA,CASIRRDTSPDGYTF,TGTGCCAGCATCCGACGGGACACCTCACCGGATGGCTACACCTTC
TRBJ1-2,15,NA,TRBV30,TRBD1,CAWGGQTASVRGYTF,TGTGCCTGGGGGGGACAGACCGCAAGCGTTCGAGGCTACACCTTC
TRBJ1-1,15,once,TRBV6-4,TRBD1,CASSPETGGKTEAFF,TGTGCCAGCAGTCCTGAGACAGGGGGCAAAACTGAAGCTTTCTTT
TRBJ2-7,16,NA,TRBV3-1/TRBV3-2,TRBD2,CASSQVGTALGGEQYF,TGTGCCAGCAGCCAAGTTGGGACGGCTTTGGGGGGGGAGCAGTACTTC
TRBJ1-1,15,NA,TRBV11-2,NA,CASSSLTTEYTEAFF,TGTGCCAGCAGCTCCCTAACGACGGAGTACACTGAAGCTTTCTTT
TRBJ2-1,15,NA,TRBV2,NA,CASRKEGRDSNEQFF,TGTGCCAGCAGGAAAGAGGGACGGGACTCCAATGAGCAGTTCTTC
TRBJ1-5,14,NA,TRBV19,TRBD1,CASTQTGGSQPQHF,TGTGCCAGTACTCAGACAGGGGGTAGTCAGCCCCAGCATTTT
TRBJ1-2,14,few,TRBV6-1,NA,CASSDMTANYGYTF,TGTGCCAGCAGTGACATGACAGCGAACTATGGCTACACCTTC
TRBJ1-6,18,few,TRBV14,TRBD1,CASSQDHWVGQGNSPLHF,TGTGCCAGCAGCCAAGATCATTGGGTAGGACAGGGGAATTCACCCCTCCACTTT
TRBJ2-1,16,NA,TRBV5-1,NA,CASSSSGQGFRDEQFF,TGCGCCAGCAGCTCCTCGGGGCAGGGGTTTAGGGATGAGCAGTTCTTC
TRBJ2-3,13,NA,TRBV24-1,NA,CATSRSGSDTQYF,TGTGCCACCAGCAGATCAGGGTCAGATACGCAGTATTTT
TRBJ2-7,18,few,TRBV9,TRBD2,CASSVGTSGRDWEYEQYF,TGTGCCAGCAGCGTAGGGACTAGCGGGAGAGACTGGGAGTACGAGCAGTACTTC
TRBJ2-1,15,NA,TRBV4-3,TRBD1,CASSHRDRGRNEQFF,TGCGCCAGCAGTCACCGGGACAGGGGTCGCAATGAGCAGTTCTTC
TRBJ1-4,15,NA,TRBV4-1,TRBD1,CASSQGGQTNEKLFF,TGCGCCAGCAGCCAGGGGGGACAGACTAATGAAAAACTGTTTTTT
TRBJ2-5,15,NA,TRBV6-5,NA,CASRQRSGAGETQYF,TGTGCCAGCCGACAAAGGTCAGGGGCTGGGGAGACCCAGTACTTC
TRBJ1-2,13,NA,TRBV4-1,TRBD1,CASSQDRGNGYTF,TGCGCCAGCAGCCAGGACAGGGGAAATGGCTACACCTTC
TRBJ2-3,13,NA,TRBV11-3,NA,CASSLAGLGTQYF,TGTGCCAGCAGCTTAGCGGGGTTGGGTACGCAGTATTTT